This TCR beta chain originates from a study of cytomegalovirus exposure and HLA in healthy donors. The study's findings and limits: Productive rates of about 87% or about 30% were seen for most TCR beta V segments in an earlier analysis.

Germline loops: CDR1 SNHLY, CDR2 FYNNEI. The CDR3 consists of 13 residues. After removal of 6 bases from V and 4 bases from J, the junction contained 4 bases not matched to a gene. In regard to this clone: Antigen: not known.

The PCR made use of 60 Vbeta and 13 Jbeta primers. Data came from immunoSEQ multiplex PCR; TCRdb stores just in-frame clones and leaves some out. The sample holds some 130,000 clones; 85% to 90% are singletons and the top ten take 6.7%. Sequenced: PBMCs. The V call is TRBV2, the J call TRBJ2-3, with TRBD2 matching over 7 bases. The sequence derives from a woman aged 25 to 45 in good health and CMV-seropositive. The CDR3 sequence: CASRTGGADTQYF. CDR3 nucleotides: TGTGCCAGCAGGACGGGAGGCGCAGATACGCAGTATTTT.